Below, 8 T cell receptor beta chains from the same sample are listed, as sequenced in a study of blood T cell repertoires in COVID-19. Only in-frame clones appear in the TCRdb table, and some are missing; sequencing was by immunoSEQ multiplex PCR. The profile shows roughly 73,000 clones, roughly 74% of them singletons. The material sequenced was peripheral blood. These receptors all stem from a human donor in a cohort sampled during active COVID-19.

This rearrangement joins TRBV29-1 to TRBJ1-4; D is ambiguous. V dropped 1 base and J dropped 5 bases, with 17 bases sitting between them. This CDR3 region has 16 residues. From germline, CDR1 is SQVTM and CDR2 ANQGSEA. This CDR3 is CSVEAYGRGYNEKLFF. The DNA of the CDR3 is TGCAGCGTTGAAGCCTATGGACGGGGTTACAATGAAAAACTGTTTTTT.

This clone has only a few counts. The V gene is TRBV6-6, the J gene TRBJ1-5; D is unclear. Germline V CDR1 and CDR2: MNHNY, SVGAGI (reference sequence). The CDR3 extends over 13 amino acids. Deletions cut 4 bases from V and 5 bases from J, with 9 bases between. CDR3 region: CASSSRVDQPQHF. The CDR3 coding sequence is TGTGCCAGCAGTTCCCGCGTGGATCAGCCCCAGCATTTT.

This chain's CDR3 is CASSQDIRRQGGYTF. Written as DNA, the CDR3 is TGTGCCAGCAGCCAAGATATCCGGAGACAGGGAGGCTACACCTTC. The rearrangement uses TRBV3-1 (or the pseudogene TRBV3-2) and TRBJ1-2, with 7 bases identical to TRBD1. Looked up from germline, CDR1 is LGHDT and CDR2 is YNNKEL (reference sequence). J was trimmed by 8 bases and V by 0 bases; bases with no gene match: 9. This CDR3 contains 15 residues.

V usage is TRBV5-8 and J usage is TRBJ2-1, with no clear D. The CDR3 is made up of 12 amino acids. Trimming shortened V by 5 bases and J by 8 bases, and 11 bases separated the two germline ends. Germline CDR1 and CDR2: SGHTS and YDEGEE. The CDR3 coding sequence is TGTGCCAGCAGGTTGAGGAGCGATGAGCAGTTCTTC. Protein: CASRLRSDEQFF.

The CDR3 sequence: CASSFRSGGFGTNEKLFF. DNA of the CDR3: TGTGCCAGCAGCTTCAGGTCCGGTGGGTTTGGAACTAATGAAAAACTGTTTTTT. The chain has TRBV7-9 and TRBJ1-4; D gene unclear. V was shortened by 3 bases and J by 1 base, with 18 bases between the two germline ends. The CDR3 runs 18 residues. Germline loops: CDR1 SEHNR, CDR2 FQNEAQ (reference sequence).

This chain connects TRBV11-1 to TRBJ2-7; D is ambiguous. This CDR3 has 14 amino acids. In germline, CDR1 is SGHAT, CDR2 FQDESV (reference sequence). V shed 5 bases and J shed 2 bases, with 13 bases lying between them. CDR3 protein: CASSPRSLTYEQYF. CDR3 DNA sequence: TGTGCCAGCAGCCCAAGAAGCTTGACCTACGAGCAGTACTTC.

The chain joins TRBV6-5 to TRBJ1-6; D not certain. The V end was cut by 0 bases, the J end by 9 bases, with 15 bases between. Germline-derived CDR1 and CDR2 are MNHEY and SVGAGI. The CDR3 is 16 amino acids. CDR3 in amino acids: CASSYSVRLFGSPLHF. In nucleotides, the CDR3 is TGTGCCAGCAGTTACTCGGTCCGCCTATTCGGTTCACCCCTCCACTTT.

The gene calls are TRBV18 and TRBJ2-1; 7 bases are a match to TRBD2. V shed 6 bases, J shed 4 bases, and the junction held 9 bases outside the gene matches. The CDR3 length is 15 residues. CDR1 is KGHSH, CDR2 LQKENI, per germline. The CDR3 DNA reads TGTGCCAGCTCTCCGGAGCTAGCGGATTACAATGAGCAGTTCTTC. It is translated as CASSPELADYNEQFF.